Presented here are 30 T cell receptor beta chains from one specimen sequenced in a study of persistence of HIV-infected CD4 T cells (dated by TCRdb to 2018 to 2020). These receptors lack a known antigen. TCRbeta repertoires were sequenced from genomic DNA with the immunoSEQ hsTCRB assay version 4 in survey mode. Held by TCRdb, this immuneACCESS table contains in-frame sequences only and omits some clones. Under half of the omission traces to an unresolved V gene where checked; the cause of the rest is unknown. Present in this sample are 30,000 to 40,000 clones, 65% to 90% of which were seen just once. Of the sample, 18% falls within the top ten clones. The meaning of the sample's treatment or condition label: suppressive antiretroviral therapy. A pool of overlapping 15-mer peptides from HIV-1 Gag, at around 1 ug per peptide per mL, was used to stimulate the cells. Nonresponding CD40L-negative CD69-negative CD45RO-high memory CD4+ T cells were sorted as memory populations depleted of antigen-responding cells.

Sequencing used CD4+ T cells sorted from PBMCs after roughly 19-hour stimulation, obtained from a patient who received antiretroviral therapy. What this sample's cell subset or site label stands for: CD40L-CD69- CD45RO-high memory CD4 T cells not responding to Gag peptides. The receptors stem from an adult woman with HIV who was CMV-seropositive.

Concerning this clone itself: The same CDR3 is also encoded by other DNA sequences in this sample. The gene calls are TRBV29-1 and TRBJ1-1, with a weak D call TRBD1 (5 bases). The CDR3 is 12 residues long. CDR1 is SQVTM and CDR2 is ANQGSEA in the germline V gene. Trimming left V 6 bases short and J 5 bases short, with 13 bases between. CDR3 nucleotide sequence: TGCAGCGTGCGTGGGGCGGGAACTGAAGCTTTCTTT. Protein product: CSVRGAGTEAFF.

This chain links TRBV3-1 (or the pseudogene TRBV3-2) with TRBJ2-5; the D call may be TRBD1 or TRBD2 (6 bases each). Germline-derived CDR1 and CDR2 are LGHDT and YNNKEL (reference sequence). Trimming took 4 bases from V and 5 from J, leaving 14 bases between them. The CDR3 extends over 14 amino acids. CDR3 amino acids: CASSLTGGRETQYF. The CDR3, as DNA: TGTGCCAGCAGCCTCACCGGGGGCCGGGAGACCCAGTACTTC.

The chain has TRBV4-3 and TRBJ1-1; the D is unclear. V shed 1 base and J shed 1 base, with 7 bases lying between them. There are 14 residues in the CDR3. Germline V lookup: CDR1 LGHNA, CDR2 YSLEER. The CDR3 sequence is CASSQGGWNTEAFF. CDR3 DNA sequence: TGCGCCAGCAGCCAAGGGGGATGGAACACTGAAGCTTTCTTT.

The sample holds one count of this clone. V gene TRBV30 combines with J gene TRBJ2-5, with 7 positions matching TRBD1. After removal of 0 bases from V and 2 bases from J, the junction contained 3 bases not matched to a gene. The CDR3 covers 14 residues. Germline loops: CDR1 GTSNPN, CDR2 SVGIG (reference sequence). In DNA form, the CDR3 reads TGTGCCTGGAGTGTAGGGGGACAGCAAGAGACCCAGTACTTC. It yields the protein CAWSVGGQQETQYF.

The CDR3 loop is CASSPGSAGTGELFF. CDR3 coding DNA: TGCGCCAGCAGCCCTGGCAGTGCAGGCACCGGGGAGCTGTTTTTT. The chain uses TRBV4-1 and TRBJ2-2; D is uncertain. Trimming stripped 4 bases from V and 4 bases from J, with 13 bases between. Germline loops: CDR1 MGHRA, CDR2 YSYEKL. The CDR3 totals 15 residues.

This clone appeared a single time. The V gene is TRBV18, the J gene TRBJ1-1; 7 bases are shared with TRBD1. Germline assignment: CDR1 KGHSH and CDR2 LQKENI. J lost 4 bases, V lost 3 bases, and 5 bases had no gene match. The CDR3 loop spans 14 amino acids. The CDR3 coding sequence is TGTGCCAGCTCACCCCAACCAGGGGGCACTGAAGCTTTCTTT. It translates to CASSPQPGGTEAFF. The complete variable domain, with remaining parts taken from reference TRBV18 and TRBJ1-1, reads NAGVMQNPRHLVRRRGQEARLRCSPMKGHSHVYWYRQLPEEGLKFMVYLQKENIIDESGMPKERFSAEFPKEGPSILRIQQVVRGDSAAYFCASSPQPGGTEAFFGQGTRLTVV.

The chain employs TRBV5-1 and TRBJ1-6; 7 bases are a match to TRBD1. The CDR3 has 21 amino acids. V lost 2 bases, J lost 6 bases, and 23 bases stayed unmatched. Germline V CDR1 and CDR2: SGHRS, YFSETQ. The CDR3 reads CASSLDSERGQVVGSNSPLHF. CDR3 nucleotide sequence: TGCGCCAGCAGCTTAGATAGCGAGAGGGGGCAGGTGGTAGGGAGTAATTCACCCCTCCACTTT.

The V call is TRBV6-5, the J call TRBJ1-2; D remains ambiguous. With 7 bases removed from V and 0 bases from J, the gap between germline ends came to 12 bases. The V gene's germline CDR1 is MNHEY and CDR2 SVGAGI. This CDR3 comprises 14 residues. The CDR3 DNA sequence: TGTGCCAGCACCGAGCAAGGGCCTAACTATGGCTACACCTTC. Encoded protein: CASTEQGPNYGYTF.

J is TRBJ1-5 and V is TRBV30; weak D call: TRBD1 (5 bases). The CDR3 extends over 14 amino acids. Germline V gene data show CDR1 as GTSNPN and CDR2 as SVGIG (reference sequence). The germline V and J ends were trimmed by 1 base and 10 bases, with 17 bases remaining between them. CDR3: CAWSGQGALRPQHF. As DNA, the CDR3 is TGTGCCTGGAGTGGTCAGGGAGCGCTCCGACCCCAGCATTTT.

The rearrangement links TRBV12-3 or TRBV12-4 to TRBJ1-2; 9 nucleotides align to TRBD1. This CDR3 is built from 12 residues. The trim removed 4 bases at V and 7 bases at J, leaving 1 base unmatched. The CDR3 DNA reads as TGTGCCAGCAGTTGGGACAGGGTTGGCTACACCTTC. It is translated as CASSWDRVGYTF.

This chain uses TRBV10-3 with TRBJ1-2, with TRBD1 matching 9 bases. CDR3 length: 14 residues. V gave up 11 bases and J gave up 2 bases; unmatched junction bases: 9. Germline loops: CDR1 ENHRY, CDR2 SYGVKD. CDR3 sequence reads: CAATTGGRNYGYTF. The CDR3 nucleotides are TGTGCCGCAACGACAGGGGGGAGGAACTATGGCTACACCTTC.

This chain uses TRBV6-4 with TRBJ1-1, with D tentatively TRBD1 (5 bases). V lost 6 bases and J 1 base, leaving 12 bases between the germline ends. The CDR3 length is 14 residues. CDR1 and CDR2 (germline): MRHNA, SNTAGT. The CDR3 spells CASREQVGNTEAFF. The DNA for the CDR3 is TGTGCCAGCAGAGAACAGGTGGGGAACACTGAAGCTTTCTTT.

There are a few counts of this clone. Because it lacks the conserved phenylalanine or tryptophan at the end, this CDR3 is likely a read error. No DNA is shown, since the ends of the CDR3 on it are uncertain; the CDR3 is the one TCRdb lists. The rearrangement links TRBV24-1 to TRBJ1-4. The CDR3 length is 10 residues, termini included. The germline V gene encodes CDR1 KGHDR and CDR2 SFDVKD. CDR3 loop: CATSENYALE.

The chain links TRBV4-1 to TRBJ2-7; no definite D call. The CDR3 contains 14 residues. CDR1 MGHRA and CDR2 YSYEKL come from the germline V gene. The V gene lost 1 base and the J gene lost 2 bases, with 9 bases spanning the gap. CDR3 amino acids: CASSQAEQTYEQYF. Written as DNA, the CDR3 is TGCGCCAGCAGCCAAGCTGAACAGACCTACGAGCAGTACTTC.

The chain couples TRBV18 to TRBJ1-1; 7 bases match TRBD1. This CDR3 contains 13 residues. CDR1 and CDR2 (germline): KGHSH, LQKENI. V gave up 6 bases and J gave up 2 bases; unmatched junction bases: 3. The CDR3 coding sequence is TGTGCCAGCTCCCGGGACAGAAACACTGAAGCTTTCTTT. This codes for CASSRDRNTEAFF.

The chain links TRBV5-1 to TRBJ1-6; TRBD1 matches 9 bases. CDR3 size: 16 residues. The germline V gene has CDR1 SGHRS and CDR2 YFSETQ. J was trimmed by 6 bases and V by 2 bases; bases with no gene match: 6. DNA for the CDR3: TGCGCCAGCAGCTTACAGGGGGCTGGTGGTAATTCACCCCTCCACTTT. It yields the protein CASSLQGAGGNSPLHF.

The rearrangement uses TRBV5-4 and TRBJ2-3; maybe TRBD2 (5 bases). V shed 5 bases and J shed 4 bases, with 11 bases lying between them. The germline V gene encodes CDR1 SGHNT and CDR2 YYREEE (reference sequence). The CDR3 has 13 amino acids. In nucleotides, the CDR3 is TGTGCCAGCAGACCAGGACTGTCAGATACGCAGTATTTT. Protein sequence: CASRPGLSDTQYF.

This chain uses TRBV29-1 with TRBJ1-3, with 10 bases matching TRBD1. The germline V gene encodes CDR1 SQVTM and CDR2 ANQGSEA. CDR3 size: 16 residues. The J segment lost 1 base and the V segment lost 3 bases, leaving 6 bases of the junction unmatched. The CDR3 reads CSVEVAGQGSGNTIYF. In DNA, the CDR3 is TGCAGCGTTGAGGTTGCGGGACAGGGGTCTGGAAACACCATATATTTT.

Here the CDR3 DNA reads TGTGCCACCAGCAGAGATCTCGTAGGGGATGGTGGCTACACCTTC. As protein: CATSRDLVGDGGYTF. This chain joins TRBV15 and TRBJ1-2; the D gene is possibly TRBD1 (5 bases). The CDR3 spans 15 residues. The V and J ends lost 0 bases and 7 bases respectively, with 15 bases between them. The germline gives CDR1 LNHNV, CDR2 YYDKDF (reference sequence).

The CDR3 here is CASSQDLLGNQPQHF. The DNA for the CDR3 is TGCGCCAGCAGCCAGGATTTGTTGGGCAATCAGCCCCAGCATTTT. The chain couples TRBV4-1 to TRBJ1-5; D remains unclear. Germline V gene sequence: CDR1 MGHRA, CDR2 YSYEKL. The CDR3 runs 15 residues. The ends were cut back, 3 bases at V and 2 bases at J, with 11 bases in the middle.

CDR3 in amino acids: CAISSERDPRSPLHF. CDR3 coding DNA: TGTGCCATCAGTTCCGAACGGGACCCCCGTTCACCCCTCCACTTT. V is TRBV10-3 and J is TRBJ1-6, with D possibly being TRBD1 (5 bases). V gave up 5 bases and J gave up 9 bases, with 17 bases separating them. Germline-derived CDR1 and CDR2 are ENHRY and SYGVKD. CDR3 length: 15 residues.

The chain uses TRBV29-1 and TRBJ1-4, with D maybe TRBD1 (5 bases). Trimming took 7 bases from V and 3 from J, leaving 15 bases between them. The CDR3 spans 14 residues. Germline loops: CDR1 SQVTM, CDR2 ANQGSEA. This chain's CDR3 is CSARSGFSNEKLFF. CDR3 coding DNA: TGCAGCGCACGCTCAGGGTTTTCTAATGAAAAACTGTTTTTT.

The rearrangement uses TRBV4-3 and TRBJ2-4, with D hard to call. The V gene lost 1 base and the J gene lost 5 bases, with 9 bases spanning the gap. CDR1 is LGHNA and CDR2 is YSLEER in the germline V gene. This CDR3 is 14 amino acids long. CDR3 amino acids: CASSQALGENIQYF. CDR3 nucleotides: TGCGCCAGCAGCCAAGCCCTTGGGGAAAACATTCAGTACTTC.

This clone came up a few times. This chain uses TRBV6-6 with TRBJ2-1; D unresolved. V lost 7 bases and J 6 bases, leaving 10 bases between the germline ends. There are 12 residues in the CDR3. The germline V gene encodes CDR1 MNHNY and CDR2 SVGAGI (reference sequence). The CDR3 protein is CASTWTGNEQFF. CDR3 DNA sequence: TGTGCCAGCACCTGGACGGGCAATGAGCAGTTCTTC.

The V gene is TRBV5-1, the J gene TRBJ2-5, with D maybe TRBD1 (6 bases). The CDR3 spans 14 residues. V was cut by 5 bases and J by 5 bases, with 16 bases left in between. CDR1 and CDR2 from the germline V gene are SGHRS and YFSETQ. For the CDR3, the DNA is TGCGCCAGCAGTATCTCAGGGGCGGGTGAGACCCAGTACTTC. It codes for CASSISGAGETQYF. The full variable domain, completed using reference TRBV5-1 and TRBJ2-5, is KAGVTQTPRYLIKTRGQQVTLSCSPISGHRSVSWYQQTPGQGLQFLFEYFSETQRNKGNFPGRFSGRQFSNSRSEMNVSTLELGDSALYLCASSISGAGETQYFGPGTRLLVL.

V usage is TRBV27 and J usage is TRBJ2-7; 8 positions match TRBD1. The germline V gene encodes CDR1 MNHEY and CDR2 SMNVEV (reference sequence). The junction had 7 bases not matched to a gene; V was cut back by 5 bases and J by 7 bases. This CDR3 region has 13 residues. CDR3 amino acids: CASSRQQGGEQYF. The CDR3 bases are TGTGCCAGCAGTCGACAACAGGGGGGAGAGCAGTACTTC.

The chain combines TRBV6-6 with TRBJ1-1; perhaps TRBD1 as D (5 bases). This CDR3 contains 13 residues. V lost 4 bases, J lost 11 bases, and 17 bases lay in between. Germline values: CDR1 MNHNY, CDR2 SVGAGI (reference sequence). The DNA of the CDR3 is TGTGCCAGCAGTTCACAGAAGGGGAGACGGGCTTTCTTT. It translates to CASSSQKGRRAFF.

This clone was picked up one time. The chain recombines TRBV7-2 with TRBJ1-1; unclear D gene. The CDR3 length is 15 residues. Germline V gene lookup returns CDR1 SGHTA and CDR2 FQGNSA. Trimming pared 1 base from V and 1 base from J, leaving 10 bases between. CDR3 bases: TGTGCCAGCAGCTTAGGGGTGGGGTGGAACACTGAAGCTTTCTTT. Protein: CASSLGVGWNTEAFF.

The chain employs TRBV10-3 and TRBJ2-3; 7 nucleotides align to TRBD2. The CDR3 totals 16 residues. Looked up from germline, CDR1 is ENHRY and CDR2 is SYGVKD. Unmatched junction bases numbered 7, after V lost 4 bases and J lost 0 bases. Here the CDR3 reads CAISAKRGGSTDTQYF. CDR3 DNA sequence: TGTGCCATCAGTGCAAAGCGGGGAGGTAGCACAGATACGCAGTATTTT.

This sequence joins TRBV18 and TRBJ1-1; weak D call: TRBD1 (5 bases). The CDR3 loop spans 14 amino acids. The V gene's germline CDR1 is KGHSH and CDR2 LQKENI. Trimming stripped 6 bases from V and 1 base from J, with 12 bases between. The CDR3 protein is CASSFDSKNTEAFF. In DNA, the CDR3 is TGTGCCAGCTCTTTCGACAGTAAGAACACTGAAGCTTTCTTT.